The clone carrying this T cell receptor (beta chain) showed up many times. Its antigen remains unknown. CDR1 and CDR2 (germline): MNHNS, SASEGT. With 2 bases removed from V and 2 bases from J, the gap between germline ends came to 6 bases. The CDR3 is 13 residues long. Study processing details: The study built a papillary thyroid cancer distant-metastasis classifier from CDR3 differences across clinicopathological groups. TCRdb reprocessed the PCR reads using MiXCR. The V and J calls come from TCRdb's annotation, not from the publication. The sample lists around 70,000 clones, less than 20% occurring once. This entry is derived from a study of metastatic and nonmetastatic thyroid tumors. Study as a whole: The study looked at repertoires side by side in blood and in tumor or nodule tissue from malignant and benign thyroid patients. General study findings and limits: Benign nodules were reported to have significantly lower TCR beta diversity than malignant thyroid tumors, in blood and tumor.

Nobody among the patients had been given any treatment before thyroid surgery. The clonotype was recovered from a female donor with papillary thyroid cancer or a benign thyroid nodule (not recorded which). Some clones in this sample may be carry-over from other donors' samples. Sequenced input: blood. The gene calls are TRBV6-1 and TRBJ2-5, with D possibly matching TRBD1 (5 bases). The CDR3 protein is CASSENRQETQYF. CDR3 in DNA: TGTGCCAGCAGTGAAAACAGGCAAGAGACCCAGTACTTC.